The rows below give T cell receptor beta chains drawn from one sample of a study of cytomegalovirus exposure and HLA in healthy donors. Here immunoSEQ multiplex PCR was the method, and the copy in TCRdb shows in-frame clones only, minus some. This repertoire includes some 70,000 clones. The sequencing sample was made of PBMCs. These receptors were obtained from a female donor in good health and CMV-seropositive. The CDR3 runs from the conserved cysteine through the conserved F or W. Fields, in order: V gene, J gene, D gene, CDR3 DNA, CDR3 protein. The D gene is left open where the match is weak.

V gene: TRBV19; J gene: TRBJ1-2; D gene: -; CDR3 DNA: TGTGCCAGTAGCACAGGGCATGGAGTAGGATATGGCTACACCTTC; CDR3 protein: CASSTGHGVGYGYTF
V gene: TRBV19; J gene: TRBJ1-6; D gene: -; CDR3 DNA: TGTGCCAGTAGATACAGGGAAAGTGGTTCACCCCTCCACTTT; CDR3 protein: CASRYRESGSPLHF
V gene: TRBV6-1; J gene: TRBJ2-7; D gene: TRBD2; CDR3 DNA: TGTGCCAGCAGTGGGACTAGAATAAGCGGTCGGGAGCAGTACTTC; CDR3 protein: CASSGTRISGREQYF
V gene: TRBV6-1; J gene: TRBJ1-3; D gene: TRBD1; CDR3 DNA: TGTGCCAGCAGTGTTACGGGACAGACAAGAAACACCATATATTTT; CDR3 protein: CASSVTGQTRNTIYF
V gene: TRBV14; J gene: TRBJ2-7; D gene: -; CDR3 DNA: TGTGCCAGCAGCCGTTTCGGTGTGAACGAGCAGTACTTC; CDR3 protein: CASSRFGVNEQYF
V gene: TRBV4-1; J gene: TRBJ2-7; D gene: TRBD1; CDR3 DNA: TGCGCCAGCAGCCAAGACCTCGGGACAGGGGGGTGGTACGAGCAGTACTTC; CDR3 protein: CASSQDLGTGGWYEQYF
V gene: TRBV11-1; J gene: TRBJ2-5; D gene: TRBD1; CDR3 DNA: TGTGCCAGCAGCTTAGCACAGGGGGAGCAGTACTTC; CDR3 protein: CASSLAQGEQYF
V gene: TRBV6-5; J gene: TRBJ1-1; D gene: -; CDR3 DNA: TGTGCCAGCAGTAAAGGGGTCACTGAAGCTTTCTTT; CDR3 protein: CASSKGVTEAFF
V gene: TRBV9; J gene: TRBJ2-6; D gene: -; CDR3 DNA: TGTGCCAGCAGCGCGACAGGTTCCTCTGGGGCCAACGTCCTGACTTTC; CDR3 protein: CASSATGSSGANVLTF
V gene: TRBV6-5; J gene: TRBJ1-1; D gene: -; CDR3 DNA: TGTGCCAGCCGGAGGACAGAGAACACTGAAGCTTTCTTT; CDR3 protein: CASRRTENTEAFF
V gene: TRBV6-1; J gene: TRBJ1-5; D gene: -; CDR3 DNA: TGTGCCAGCGGACAGCCCAATCAGCCCCAGCATTTT; CDR3 protein: CASGQPNQPQHF
V gene: TRBV28; J gene: TRBJ1-2; D gene: -; CDR3 DNA: TGTGCCAGCAGCATCAGTGGAGCCCTCTATGGCTACACCTTC; CDR3 protein: CASSISGALYGYTF
V gene: TRBV5-6; J gene: TRBJ1-2; D gene: -; CDR3 DNA: TGTGCCAGCAGCTTTACGACTTCGGCCCTAACCTTC; CDR3 protein: CASSFTTSALTF
V gene: TRBV9; J gene: TRBJ1-4; D gene: -; CDR3 DNA: TGTGCCTCCAAGGGGGGGACTAATGAAAAACTGTTTTTT; CDR3 protein: CASKGGTNEKLFF
V gene: TRBV6-1; J gene: TRBJ2-7; D gene: -; CDR3 DNA: TGTGCCAGCAGTGTTTACGAGCAGTACTTC; CDR3 protein: CASSVYEQYF
V gene: TRBV27; J gene: TRBJ1-2; D gene: -; CDR3 DNA: TGTGCCAGCAGCCACAGGGTATCCGCTAACTATGGCTACACCTTC; CDR3 protein: CASSHRVSANYGYTF
V gene: TRBV11-3; J gene: TRBJ1-1; D gene: -; CDR3 DNA: TGTGCCAGCAGCCAGGGGATGAACACTGAAGCTTTCTTT; CDR3 protein: CASSQGMNTEAFF
V gene: TRBV7-6; J gene: TRBJ1-6; D gene: TRBD1; CDR3 DNA: TGTGCCAGCAGCCCGACAGGGGCCGGGAATTCACCCCTCCACTTT; CDR3 protein: CASSPTGAGNSPLHF
V gene: TRBV27; J gene: TRBJ2-5; D gene: TRBD2; CDR3 DNA: TGTGCCAGCAGTTTATCCGGGAGGCCGAGGGAGACCCAGTACTTC; CDR3 protein: CASSLSGRPRETQYF
V gene: TRBV19; J gene: TRBJ2-1; D gene: -; CDR3 DNA: TGTGCCAGTAGTAGGGCCGTAGCGCGCAGCTCCTACAATGAGCAGTTCTTC; CDR3 protein: CASSRAVARSSYNEQFF
V gene: TRBV11-2; J gene: TRBJ2-7; D gene: -; CDR3 DNA: TGTGCCAGCAGCTTAGGGGCCAGCCCCTACGAGCAGTACTTC; CDR3 protein: CASSLGASPYEQYF
V gene: TRBV18; J gene: TRBJ1-4; D gene: -; CDR3 DNA: TGTGCCAGCTCGTCCGCGAATAATGAAAAACTGTTTTTT; CDR3 protein: CASSSANNEKLFF
V gene: TRBV27; J gene: TRBJ2-5; D gene: -; CDR3 DNA: TGTGCCAGCAGTCCCCAGGGGGGAGGTGGGGAGACCCAGTACTTC; CDR3 protein: CASSPQGGGGETQYF
V gene: TRBV9; J gene: TRBJ2-3; D gene: TRBD1; CDR3 DNA: TGTGCCAGCAGCTCTTCAGGGGGCAGCACAGATACGCAGTATTTT; CDR3 protein: CASSSSGGSTDTQYF
V gene: TRBV4-2; J gene: TRBJ2-1; D gene: -; CDR3 DNA: TGTGCCAGCAGCCAAGAAACCCAGGGTTTCAATGAGCAGTTCTTC; CDR3 protein: CASSQETQGFNEQFF
V gene: TRBV6-5; J gene: TRBJ2-7; D gene: TRBD1; CDR3 DNA: TGTGCCAGCAGTTGGGACAGGGGGTACGAGCAGTACTTC; CDR3 protein: CASSWDRGYEQYF
V gene: TRBV28; J gene: TRBJ1-5; D gene: TRBD1; CDR3 DNA: TGTGCCAGCAGCAATTTGCTCGGGACAGGTAGTCAGCCCCAGCATTTT; CDR3 protein: CASSNLLGTGSQPQHF
V gene: TRBV5-1; J gene: TRBJ2-5; D gene: TRBD2; CDR3 DNA: TGCGCCAGCAGCTTGGAGCGGGGCCAAGAGACCCAGTACTTC; CDR3 protein: CASSLERGQETQYF
V gene: TRBV9; J gene: TRBJ2-7; D gene: TRBD1; CDR3 DNA: TGTGCCAGCAGCGTAGGAGGGGGCAGGGCCCACGAGCAGTACTTC; CDR3 protein: CASSVGGGRAHEQYF
V gene: TRBV5-1; J gene: TRBJ2-1; D gene: TRBD2; CDR3 DNA: TGCGCCAGCAGCTTGTCCCTAGCGGGGTTAAATGAGCAGTTCTTC; CDR3 protein: CASSLSLAGLNEQFF
V gene: TRBV11-2; J gene: TRBJ2-7; D gene: -; CDR3 DNA: TGTGCCAGCAGCTTATCCCAGGGGCGGTCCTACGAGCAGTACTTC; CDR3 protein: CASSLSQGRSYEQYF
V gene: TRBV29-1; J gene: TRBJ2-3; D gene: -; CDR3 DNA: TGCAGCGTTGAAGCCGACGGGTTAGCAGATACGCAGTATTTT; CDR3 protein: CSVEADGLADTQYF
V gene: TRBV7-9; J gene: TRBJ2-7; D gene: TRBD1; CDR3 DNA: TGTGCCAGCAGCTTAGTCAGGGGGCGCGAACCCTACGAGCAGTACTTC; CDR3 protein: CASSLVRGREPYEQYF
V gene: TRBV4-1; J gene: TRBJ2-3; D gene: TRBD2; CDR3 DNA: TGCGCCAGCAGCCAAGATCGCCCGGGGACTAGGCCTGGCACAGATACGCAGTATTTT; CDR3 protein: CASSQDRPGTRPGTDTQYF
V gene: TRBV6-6; J gene: TRBJ2-1; D gene: -; CDR3 DNA: TGTGCCAGCACCGGTAGGGGGAAAGGTGGTGAGCAGTTCTTC; CDR3 protein: CASTGRGKGGEQFF
V gene: TRBV9; J gene: TRBJ2-1; D gene: TRBD1; CDR3 DNA: TGTGCCAGCAGCGTAGGGGACAGGGAGGTGAATGAGCAGTTCTTC; CDR3 protein: CASSVGDREVNEQFF
V gene: TRBV6-6; J gene: TRBJ2-7; D gene: -; CDR3 DNA: TGTGCGAGCACTAAAAATCCGGGGTTTGAAGGCTTCGAGCAGTACTTC; CDR3 protein: CASTKNPGFEGFEQYF
V gene: TRBV5-4; J gene: TRBJ2-1; D gene: -; CDR3 DNA: TGTGCCAGCAGCTTGCCAAACAATGAGCAGTTCTTC; CDR3 protein: CASSLPNNEQFF
V gene: TRBV6-6; J gene: TRBJ1-5; D gene: TRBD1; CDR3 DNA: TGTGCCAGCAGGCAACTGGTGGGACAGGGTAATCAGCCCCAGCATTTT; CDR3 protein: CASRQLVGQGNQPQHF
V gene: TRBV10-2; J gene: TRBJ2-1; D gene: TRBD2; CDR3 DNA: TGCGCCAGCAGTGAACGTGGGAGGGCCGGGGCTGAGCAGTTCTTC; CDR3 protein: CASSERGRAGAEQFF
V gene: TRBV27; J gene: TRBJ2-2; D gene: -; CDR3 DNA: TGTGCCAGCAGTTCCCACAGGGTCGGCGGGGAGCTGTTTTTT; CDR3 protein: CASSSHRVGGELFF
V gene: TRBV6-5; J gene: TRBJ2-2; D gene: -; CDR3 DNA: TGTGCCAGCAGTTTTGTTAGCGGCCTCACCGGGGAGCTGTTTTTT; CDR3 protein: CASSFVSGLTGELFF
V gene: TRBV5-1; J gene: TRBJ2-5; D gene: -; CDR3 DNA: TGCGCCAGCAACCCAAGCCCGTCCCAAGAGACCCAGTACTTC; CDR3 protein: CASNPSPSQETQYF
V gene: TRBV7-2; J gene: TRBJ2-3; D gene: -; CDR3 DNA: TGTGCCAGCAGCCCCTACTATCCAACCACAGATACGCAGTATTTT; CDR3 protein: CASSPYYPTTDTQYF
V gene: TRBV5-6; J gene: TRBJ2-3; D gene: TRBD2; CDR3 DNA: TGTGCCAGCAGCTTGGTTGGGGGTAGCGGGAGGCGGACCACAGATACGCAGTATTTT; CDR3 protein: CASSLVGGSGRRTTDTQYF
V gene: TRBV7-6; J gene: TRBJ2-2; D gene: TRBD1; CDR3 DNA: TGTGCCAGCAGTTTACAGGGGCCATCGAACACCGGGGAGCTGTTTTTT; CDR3 protein: CASSLQGPSNTGELFF
V gene: TRBV30; J gene: TRBJ2-2; D gene: TRBD1; CDR3 DNA: TGTGCCTGGAGTGTAGTTGCAGGGGGCTGGACCGGGGAGCTGTTTTTT; CDR3 protein: CAWSVVAGGWTGELFF
V gene: TRBV30; J gene: TRBJ1-5; D gene: TRBD1; CDR3 DNA: TGTGCCTGGACTGGACAGGGTAACCAGCCCCAGCATTTT; CDR3 protein: CAWTGQGNQPQHF
V gene: TRBV30; J gene: TRBJ2-5; D gene: TRBD2; CDR3 DNA: TGTGCCTGGAGTGAGCGGGGGGACCAAGAGACCCAGTACTTC; CDR3 protein: CAWSERGDQETQYF
V gene: TRBV27; J gene: TRBJ2-7; D gene: -; CDR3 DNA: TGTGCCAGCAGTTTATACGGGGAAGCTAGCTACGAGCAGTACTTC; CDR3 protein: CASSLYGEASYEQYF
V gene: TRBV9; J gene: TRBJ2-3; D gene: TRBD2; CDR3 DNA: TGTGCCAGCAGCGGCACTAGCGGGATTGGCACAGATACGCAGTATTTT; CDR3 protein: CASSGTSGIGTDTQYF
V gene: TRBV19; J gene: TRBJ2-5; D gene: -; CDR3 DNA: TGTGCCAGTAGCGACTCGGGGACAACCCAAAAGACCCAGTACTTC; CDR3 protein: CASSDSGTTQKTQYF
V gene: TRBV7-8; J gene: TRBJ1-5; D gene: -; CDR3 DNA: TGTGCCAGCAGCTTAGCGGCAGGACAACCCAATCAGCCCCAGCATTTT; CDR3 protein: CASSLAAGQPNQPQHF
V gene: TRBV30; J gene: TRBJ1-5; D gene: -; CDR3 DNA: TGTGCCTGGGGTACAGGGTGGAATGGCAATCAGCCCCAGCATTTT; CDR3 protein: CAWGTGWNGNQPQHF
V gene: TRBV13; J gene: TRBJ2-5; D gene: TRBD2; CDR3 DNA: TGTGCCAGCAGCTATCTAGCGGGAGAGACCCAGTACTTC; CDR3 protein: CASSYLAGETQYF